These T cell receptor beta chains were read from a single sample in a study of T cells expressing NK-cell markers. TCRdb re-called the 5' RACE reads, yielding one record per CDR3 amino acid sequence without DNA. The listing contains 150,000 or so distinct CDR3 sequences. What was sequenced was blood T cells: a sorted CD56 or NKG2C T cell subset, CD4+ or CD8+ T cells, or bulk PBMC T cells (not recorded which). All receptors derive from a woman between 50 and 59 years old in good health. CDR3s include the opening cysteine and the closing phenylalanine or tryptophan. Fields, in order: CDR3 length, V gene, J gene, CDR3 protein.

len: 12
v_gene: TRBV7-2
j_gene: TRBJ2-5
CDR3aa: CASSLSGDPEDF

len: 12
v_gene: TRBV7-9
j_gene: TRBJ1-1
CDR3aa: CASSLGVGEAFF

len: 19
v_gene: TRBV12-3/TRBV12-4
j_gene: TRBJ2-4
CDR3aa: CASSGEDPRLEARKNIQYF

len: 14
v_gene: TRBV30
j_gene: TRBJ2-7
CDR3aa: CAGTQGEAPYEQYF

len: 15
v_gene: TRBV5-1
j_gene: TRBJ1-2
CDR3aa: CASSSPGQWNYGYTF

len: 14
v_gene: TRBV24-1
j_gene: TRBJ2-3
CDR3aa: CATSGTSSTDTQYF

len: 15
v_gene: TRBV9
j_gene: TRBJ2-1
CDR3aa: CASSPSGRATDEQFF

len: 15
v_gene: TRBV2
j_gene: TRBJ2-3
CDR3aa: CASSEGQGYTDTQYF

len: 16
v_gene: TRBV7-9
j_gene: TRBJ2-1
CDR3aa: CASSHPAEGRGREQFF

len: 14
v_gene: TRBV6-1
j_gene: TRBJ2-3
CDR3aa: CASSDNVPQDTQYF

len: 15
v_gene: TRBV7-8
j_gene: TRBJ2-5
CDR3aa: CASSSGTGSGETQYF

len: 14
v_gene: TRBV13
j_gene: TRBJ2-5
CDR3aa: CASSTRTARETQYF

len: 16
v_gene: TRBV7-6
j_gene: TRBJ2-1
CDR3aa: CASSLEPGLGVNEQFF

len: 14
v_gene: TRBV6-5
j_gene: TRBJ2-1
CDR3aa: CASTRTSGRGEQFF

len: 15
v_gene: TRBV7-7
j_gene: TRBJ2-2
CDR3aa: CASSLVTGGTGELFF

len: 13
v_gene: TRBV28
j_gene: TRBJ1-5
CDR3aa: CASSLTGGQPQHF

len: 12
v_gene: TRBV7-2
j_gene: TRBJ1-1
CDR3aa: CASSYYDTEAFF

len: 14
v_gene: TRBV29-1
j_gene: TRBJ2-1
CDR3aa: CSVATGEGYNEQFF

len: 17
v_gene: TRBV7-9
j_gene: TRBJ2-1
CDR3aa: CASSDLGGRVSYNEQFF

len: 11
v_gene: TRBV12-3/TRBV12-4
j_gene: TRBJ2-7
CDR3aa: CASSPHYEQYF

len: 15
v_gene: TRBV23-1
j_gene: TRBJ2-1
CDR3aa: CAFCGAGGPGNEQFF

len: 14
v_gene: TRBV13
j_gene: TRBJ2-7
CDR3aa: CASNLGLAGSEQYF

len: 16
v_gene: TRBV9
j_gene: TRBJ1-2
CDR3aa: CASSGGLVGQGSTSTF

len: 16
v_gene: TRBV4-1
j_gene: TRBJ2-2
CDR3aa: CASSWSGGTYTGELFF